This TCR beta chain was identified during a study of T cell responses to AZD1222 COVID-19 vaccine. This CDR3 contains 14 residues. V shed 5 bases, J shed 6 bases, and the junction held 7 bases outside the gene matches. The germline gives CDR1 SGHAT, CDR2 FQDESV (reference sequence). The method was immunoSEQ multiplex PCR; TCRdb's version includes in-frame clones alone and lacks a portion of them. The table includes approximately 150,000 clones, approximately 90% detected once. This clone was picked up one time. The antigen is undetermined. Findings of the study overall: Spike-specific TCR breadth rose after two AZD1222 doses, and depth rose as well. Of the AZD1222 recipients, only 5 to 7 were seropositive at baseline. Clonal diversity was possibly underestimated; the donors were predominantly white British and more often female.

Second-dose timings of about 4 or about 12 weeks were pooled. The genes are TRBV11-1 and TRBJ2-3, with 8 bases that match TRBD1. The sequenced sample was peripheral blood, obtained 28 days after the second AZD1222 dose. The source of this sequence is an adult who received the AZD1222 COVID-19 vaccine. CDR3 protein: CASSDRGRGDTQYF. The CDR3 DNA sequence: TGTGCCAGCAGCGACAGGGGACGAGGGGATACGCAGTATTTT.